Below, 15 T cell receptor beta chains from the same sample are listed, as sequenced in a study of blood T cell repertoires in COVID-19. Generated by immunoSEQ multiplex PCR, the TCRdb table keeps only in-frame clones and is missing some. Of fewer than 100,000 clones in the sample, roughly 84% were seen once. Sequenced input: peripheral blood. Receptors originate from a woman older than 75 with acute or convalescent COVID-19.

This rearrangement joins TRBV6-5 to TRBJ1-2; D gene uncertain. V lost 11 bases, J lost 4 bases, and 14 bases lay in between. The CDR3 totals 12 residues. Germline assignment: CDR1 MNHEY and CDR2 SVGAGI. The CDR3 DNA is TGTGCCCTTCGGGATCCTGCCTATGGCTACACCTTC. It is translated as CALRDPAYGYTF.

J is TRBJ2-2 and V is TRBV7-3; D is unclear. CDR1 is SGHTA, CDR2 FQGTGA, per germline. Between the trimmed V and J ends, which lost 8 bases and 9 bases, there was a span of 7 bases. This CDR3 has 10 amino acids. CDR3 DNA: TGTGCCAGCTGGGCCCGGGAGCTGTTTTTT. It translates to CASWARELFF. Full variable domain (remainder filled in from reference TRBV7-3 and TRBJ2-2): GAGVSQTPSNKVTEKGKYVELRCDPISGHTALYWYRQSLGQGPEFLIYFQGTGAADDSGLPNDRFFAVRPEGSVSTLKIQRTERGDSAVYLCASWARELFFGEGSRLTVL.

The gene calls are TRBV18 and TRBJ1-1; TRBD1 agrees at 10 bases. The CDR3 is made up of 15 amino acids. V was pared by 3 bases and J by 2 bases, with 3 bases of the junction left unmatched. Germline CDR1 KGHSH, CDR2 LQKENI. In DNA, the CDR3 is TGTGCCAGCTCACCCGGGACAGGGGCAAACACTGAAGCTTTCTTT. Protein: CASSPGTGANTEAFF.

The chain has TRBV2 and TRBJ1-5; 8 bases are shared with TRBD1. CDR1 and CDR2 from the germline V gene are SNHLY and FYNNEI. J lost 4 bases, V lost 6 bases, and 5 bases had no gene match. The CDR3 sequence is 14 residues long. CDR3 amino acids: CASRWTGLNQPQHF. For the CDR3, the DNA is TGTGCCAGCAGGTGGACAGGGTTAAATCAGCCCCAGCATTTT. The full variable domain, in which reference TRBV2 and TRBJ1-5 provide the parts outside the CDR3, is EPEVTQTPSHQVTQMGQEVILRCVPISNHLYFYWYRQILGQKVEFLVSFYNNEISEKSEIFDDQFSVERPDGSNFTLKIRSTKLEDSAMYFCASRWTGLNQPQHFGDGTRLSIL.

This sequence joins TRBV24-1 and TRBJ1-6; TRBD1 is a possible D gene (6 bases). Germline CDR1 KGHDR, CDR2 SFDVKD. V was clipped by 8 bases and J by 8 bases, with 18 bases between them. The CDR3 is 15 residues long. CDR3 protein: CATNQPGQSDSPLHF. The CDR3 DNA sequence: TGTGCCACCAACCAGCCGGGACAATCGGATTCACCCCTCCACTTT.

The CDR3 DNA sequence: TGTGCCAGCAGCGTCGCCCCCGAGGACGGGGAGCTGTTTTTT. It yields the protein CASSVAPEDGELFF. The V and J genes are TRBV9 and TRBJ2-2, with D uncertain. The CDR3 is 14 residues long. The V end was cut by 2 bases, the J end by 7 bases, with 12 bases between. Germline V gene data show CDR1 as SGDLS and CDR2 as YYNGEE.

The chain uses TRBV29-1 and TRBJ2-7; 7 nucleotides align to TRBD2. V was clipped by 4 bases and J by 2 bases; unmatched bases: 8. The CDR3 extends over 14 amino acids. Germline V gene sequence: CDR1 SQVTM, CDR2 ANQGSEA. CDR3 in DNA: TGCAGCGTTGGGGGGGGATGGGGCGCCTACGAGCAGTACTTC. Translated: CSVGGGWGAYEQYF.

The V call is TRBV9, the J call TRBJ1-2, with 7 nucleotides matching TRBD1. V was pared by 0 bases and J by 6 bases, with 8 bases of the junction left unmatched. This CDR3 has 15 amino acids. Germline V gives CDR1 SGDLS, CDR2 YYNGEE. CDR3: CASSVAAARGDGYTF. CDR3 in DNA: TGTGCCAGCAGCGTAGCCGCTGCCAGGGGGGATGGCTACACCTTC.

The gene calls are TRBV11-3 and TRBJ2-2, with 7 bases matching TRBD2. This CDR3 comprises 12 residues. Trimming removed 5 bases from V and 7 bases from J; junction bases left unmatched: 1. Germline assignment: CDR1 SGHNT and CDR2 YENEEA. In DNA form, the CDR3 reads TGTGCCAGCAGCGGGGGGGTCGGGGAGCTGTTTTTT. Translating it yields CASSGGVGELFF.

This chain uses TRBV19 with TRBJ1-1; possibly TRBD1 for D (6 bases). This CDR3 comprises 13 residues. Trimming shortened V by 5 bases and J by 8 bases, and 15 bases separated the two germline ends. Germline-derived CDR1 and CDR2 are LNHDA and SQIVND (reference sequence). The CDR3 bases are TGTGCCAGTAGTCAGGACAGAGGATACGAAGCTTTCTTT. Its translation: CASSQDRGYEAFF.

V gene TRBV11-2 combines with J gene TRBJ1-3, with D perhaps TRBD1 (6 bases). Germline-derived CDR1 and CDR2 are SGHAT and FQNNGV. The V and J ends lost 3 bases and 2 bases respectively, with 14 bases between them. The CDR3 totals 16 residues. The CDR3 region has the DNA TGTGCCAGCAGCTTTGGGGGCGCTCGAACTGGAAACACCATATATTTT. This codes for CASSFGGARTGNTIYF.

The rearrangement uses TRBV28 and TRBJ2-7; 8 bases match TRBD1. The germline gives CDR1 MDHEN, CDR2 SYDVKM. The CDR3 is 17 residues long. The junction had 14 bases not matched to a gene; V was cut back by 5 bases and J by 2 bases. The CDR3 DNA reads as TGTGCCAGCAGTCGGCCGACTAGGGACAGGCGAACCTACGAGCAGTACTTC. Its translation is CASSRPTRDRRTYEQYF. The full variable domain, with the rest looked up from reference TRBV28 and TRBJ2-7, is DVKVTQSSRYLVKRTGEKVFLECVQDMDHENMFWYRQDPGLGLRLIYFSYDVKMKEKGDIPEGYSVSREKKERFSLILESASTNQTSMYLCASSRPTRDRRTYEQYFGPGTRLTVT.

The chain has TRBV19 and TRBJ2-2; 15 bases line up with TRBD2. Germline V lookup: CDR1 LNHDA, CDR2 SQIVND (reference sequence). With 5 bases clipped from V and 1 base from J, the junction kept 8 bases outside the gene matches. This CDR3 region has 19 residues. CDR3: CASSRWTSGRAQNTGELFF. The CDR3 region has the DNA TGTGCCAGTAGTCGATGGACTAGCGGGAGGGCCCAGAACACCGGGGAGCTGTTTTTT.

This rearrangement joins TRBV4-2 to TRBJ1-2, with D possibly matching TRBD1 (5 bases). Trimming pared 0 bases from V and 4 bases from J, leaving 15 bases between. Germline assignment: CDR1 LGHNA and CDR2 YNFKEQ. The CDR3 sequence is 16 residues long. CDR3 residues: CASSQDRVQGGYGYTF. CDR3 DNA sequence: TGTGCCAGCAGCCAAGATCGAGTGCAGGGTGGCTATGGCTACACCTTC.

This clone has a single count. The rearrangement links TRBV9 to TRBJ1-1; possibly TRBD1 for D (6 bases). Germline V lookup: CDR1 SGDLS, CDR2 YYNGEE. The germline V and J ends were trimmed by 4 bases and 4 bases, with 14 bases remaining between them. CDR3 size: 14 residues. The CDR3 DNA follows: TGTGCCAGCAGCCCTTTTACAGGGAGCACTGAAGCTTTCTTT. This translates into CASSPFTGSTEAFF.